This passage covers 18 T cell receptor beta chains from one sample sequenced in a study of blood T cell repertoires in COVID-19. TCRdb's table, derived via immunoSEQ multiplex PCR, lists solely in-frame clones and lacks some. This table holds approximately 80,000 clones, 88% found once. Sequencing was carried out using peripheral blood. The source of these receptors is a human donor in a cohort sampled during active COVID-19.

The J gene is TRBJ2-1, the V gene TRBV11-2; D is unresolved. The germline V gene has CDR1 SGHAT and CDR2 FQNNGV. CDR3 length: 13 residues. The germline V and J ends were trimmed by 6 bases and 2 bases, with 8 bases remaining between them. The CDR3 DNA is TGTGCCAGCAGAGAGGTTACCTACAATGAGCAGTTCTTC. Encoded protein: CASREVTYNEQFF.

This clone was seen once. CDR3 nucleotides: TGCAGCGTTGTAGTTGCGGGCGGGGACATTCAGTACTTC. Translation: CSVVVAGGDIQYF. The chain combines TRBV29-1 with TRBJ2-4; TRBD2 is a possible D gene (6 bases). Germline V gives CDR1 SQVTM, CDR2 ANQGSEA. Trimming shortened V by 4 bases and J by 8 bases, and 15 bases separated the two germline ends. The CDR3 contains 13 residues.

The V and J genes are TRBV2 and TRBJ2-1, with D tentatively TRBD1 (6 bases). The CDR3 sequence is 15 residues long. CDR1 and CDR2 (germline): SNHLY, FYNNEI. V lost 8 bases and J lost 7, with 21 bases in between. This CDR3 is CASLTWRTDKNEQFF. The CDR3 DNA follows: TGTGCCAGCCTCACTTGGCGGACAGATAAGAATGAGCAGTTCTTC.

This clone was recorded only once. The V call is TRBV4-3, the J call TRBJ2-3, with 14 nucleotides matching TRBD2. Germline V gene data show CDR1 as LGHNA and CDR2 as YSLEER. The J segment lost 4 bases and the V segment lost 5 bases, leaving 8 bases of the junction unmatched. The length of the CDR3 is 17 residues. CDR3 bases: TGCGCCAGCAGCAAGACGACTAGCGGGAGGGGCTCAGATACGCAGTATTTT. This gives the protein CASSKTTSGRGSDTQYF.

V usage is TRBV3-1 (or the pseudogene TRBV3-2) and J usage is TRBJ2-7, with D tentatively TRBD1 (5 bases). The V and J ends lost 3 bases and 3 bases respectively, with 15 bases between them. CDR3 length: 15 amino acids. Germline V gene data show CDR1 as LGHDT and CDR2 as YNNKEL (reference sequence). The chain's CDR3 is CASSHWPDRVYEQYF. The CDR3 DNA sequence: TGTGCCAGCAGCCATTGGCCAGACAGAGTCTACGAGCAGTACTTC.

The J gene is TRBJ2-3, the V gene TRBV7-2; D may be TRBD2 (6 bases). Germline V gene lookup returns CDR1 SGHTA and CDR2 FQGNSA. V was trimmed by 0 bases and J by 2 bases, leaving 12 bases between them. The length of the CDR3 is 16 residues. The CDR3 sequence: CASSLAPAGNTDTQYF. The CDR3 nucleotides read TGTGCCAGCAGCTTAGCCCCAGCGGGTAACACAGATACGCAGTATTTT.

For the CDR3, the DNA is TGTGCCAGCAGTCGGACAGGGGATAGCAATCAGCCCCAGCATTTT. Its protein is CASSRTGDSNQPQHF. The chain joins TRBV5-5 to TRBJ1-5; 9 bases map to TRBD1. The J segment lost 0 bases and the V segment lost 5 bases, leaving 3 bases of the junction unmatched. CDR3 length: 15 residues. The germline gives CDR1 SGHKS, CDR2 YYEKEE (reference sequence). Full variable domain (outside the CDR3, taken from reference TRBV5-5 and TRBJ1-5): DAGVTQSPTHLIKTRGQQVTLRCSPISGHKSVSWYQQVLGQGPQFIFQYYEKEERGRGNFPDRFSARQFPNYSSELNVNALLLGDSALYLCASSRTGDSNQPQHFGDGTRLSIL.

The rearrangement links TRBV4-2 to TRBJ2-7; D perhaps matches TRBD1 (5 bases). The CDR3 has 17 amino acids. The germline V gene has CDR1 LGHNA and CDR2 YNFKEQ. Trimming left V 1 base short and J 4 bases short, with 20 bases between. The CDR3 loop reads CASSQAVGQMGIYEQYF. Here the CDR3 DNA reads TGTGCCAGCAGCCAAGCCGTGGGGCAAATGGGGATTTACGAGCAGTACTTC.

The CDR3: CASSTPRGSGYEQYF. DNA of the CDR3: TGTGCCAGCAGCACCCCCAGGGGAAGCGGCTACGAGCAGTACTTC. The V gene is TRBV7-9, the J gene TRBJ2-7, with TRBD1 as a possible D gene (6 bases). The CDR3 is 15 amino acids. The V and J ends lost 5 bases and 3 bases respectively, with 17 bases between them. In germline, CDR1 is SEHNR, CDR2 FQNEAQ (reference sequence).

The chain employs TRBV4-3 and TRBJ2-7; no clear D. Germline loops: CDR1 LGHNA, CDR2 YSLEER. The CDR3 consists of 15 residues. V shed 1 base and J shed 4 bases, with 14 bases lying between them. For the CDR3, the DNA is TGCGCCAGCAGCCAAGTTTGGGCAGCACTTTACGAGCAGTACTTC. This encodes CASSQVWAALYEQYF.

The chain couples TRBV28 to TRBJ2-1; 9 positions agree with TRBD2. Looked up from germline, CDR1 is MDHEN and CDR2 is SYDVKM. The CDR3 sequence is 14 residues long. V lost 5 bases and J lost 9; bases outside the gene matches: 8. The CDR3 is CASSGNSGSREQFF. The CDR3 region has the DNA TGTGCCAGCAGTGGAAATAGCGGGAGCCGTGAGCAGTTCTTC.

V gene TRBV10-3 combines with J gene TRBJ2-1; 9 nucleotides line up with TRBD2. The CDR3 spans 15 residues. Germline CDR1 reads ENHRY; CDR2 reads SYGVKD. The V segment lost 4 bases and the J segment 5 bases; nucleotides outside the gene matches: 6. The CDR3 DNA follows: TGTGCCATCAGTGGTATAGCGGGAGCTGACAATGAGCAGTTCTTC. Translating gives CAISGIAGADNEQFF.

The CDR3 coding sequence is TGTGCCAGCTCCCAACAGGGAAACTATGGCTACACCTTC. Its translation is CASSQQGNYGYTF. The chain is built from TRBV28 and TRBJ1-2; a weak D match, TRBD1 (6 bases). Between the trimmed V and J ends, which lost 8 bases and 2 bases, there was a span of 12 bases. The CDR3 spans 13 residues. The germline V gene has CDR1 MDHEN and CDR2 SYDVKM.

In its sample, this clone was seen once. The rearrangement links TRBV19 to TRBJ2-1; 8 bases agree with TRBD1. The junction had 5 bases not matched to a gene; V was cut back by 7 bases and J by 3 bases. Per the germline V gene, CDR1 is LNHDA and CDR2 is SQIVND (reference sequence). This CDR3 is 14 amino acids long. This CDR3 reads CASTTGGGYNEQFF. The CDR3 DNA is TGTGCCAGTACCACAGGGGGTGGCTACAATGAGCAGTTCTTC.

In DNA form, the CDR3 reads TGTGCCAGCAGCACACAGGGGGTAAGGGAGACCCAGTACTTC. It is translated as CASSTQGVRETQYF. The rearrangement links TRBV11-1 to TRBJ2-5; 8 bases map to TRBD1. CDR1 is SGHAT and CDR2 is FQDESV in the germline V gene (reference sequence). With 5 bases clipped from V and 5 bases from J, the junction kept 7 bases outside the gene matches. This CDR3 contains 14 residues.

This chain joins TRBV14 and TRBJ2-5, with 7 bases aligning to TRBD1. The CDR3 extends over 15 amino acids. CDR1 is SGHDN, CDR2 FVKESK, per germline. J lost 3 bases, V lost 1 base, and 5 bases had no gene match. CDR3 loop: CASSQVGQKKETQYF. CDR3 in DNA: TGTGCCAGCAGCCAAGTGGGACAGAAAAAAGAGACCCAGTACTTC. The full variable domain, its missing parts supplied by reference TRBV14 and TRBJ2-5, is EAGVTQFPSHSVIEKGQTVTLRCDPISGHDNLYWYRRVMGKEIKFLLHFVKESKQDESGMPNNRFLAERTGGTYSTLKVQPAELEDSGVYFCASSQVGQKKETQYFGPGTRLLVL.

CDR3 in DNA: TGCGCCAGCAGACTCCTATTAGCGGGAGGAACCGGGGAGCTGTTTTTT. Encoded protein: CASRLLLAGGTGELFF. The chain links TRBV5-1 to TRBJ2-2, with TRBD2 matching over 10 bases. Germline assignment: CDR1 SGHRS and CDR2 YFSETQ. After removal of 5 bases from V and 5 bases from J, the junction contained 9 bases not matched to a gene. The CDR3 length is 16 residues.

The CDR3 reads CASSLWASGGQETQYF. The CDR3 DNA reads as TGTGCCAGCAGCTTGTGGGCTAGCGGGGGCCAGGAGACCCAGTACTTC. This chain links TRBV7-2 with TRBJ2-5; 10 positions match TRBD2. From germline, CDR1 is SGHTA and CDR2 FQGNSA. The CDR3 loop spans 16 amino acids. With V trimmed by 3 bases and J by 5 bases, 9 bases remained unmatched.